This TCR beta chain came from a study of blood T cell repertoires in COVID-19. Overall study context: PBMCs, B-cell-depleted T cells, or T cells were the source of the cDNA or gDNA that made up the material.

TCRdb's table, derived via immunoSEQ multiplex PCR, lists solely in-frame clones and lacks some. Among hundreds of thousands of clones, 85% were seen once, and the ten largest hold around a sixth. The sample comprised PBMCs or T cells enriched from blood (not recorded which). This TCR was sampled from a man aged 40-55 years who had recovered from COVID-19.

For the CDR3, the DNA is TGCGCCAGCAGCCAAGATTTGGGACTAGCGGGAGAATTTCTGAGCACAGATACGCAGTATTTT. Residues: CASSQDLGLAGEFLSTDTQYF. The chain joins TRBV4-3 to TRBJ2-3, with 14 bases fitting TRBD2. V was clipped by 0 bases and J by 0 bases; unmatched bases: 11. The V gene's germline CDR1 is LGHNA and CDR2 YSLEER. The CDR3 sequence is 21 residues long.